These 11 T cell receptor beta chains were sequenced from one sample in a study of T cell responses to AZD1222 COVID-19 vaccine. The protocol was immunoSEQ multiplex PCR, while the TCRdb copy is restricted to in-frame clones and leaves out a portion. The sample shows 150,000 to 200,000 clones, about nine tenths of them seen only once. The sequencing used peripheral blood, collected 28 days after the second AZD1222 dose. The receptors originated from an adult who received the AZD1222 COVID-19 vaccine.

V is TRBV7-9 and J is TRBJ1-1, with 9 positions matching TRBD1. Unmatched junction bases numbered 4, after V lost 4 bases and J lost 1 base. Germline V lookup: CDR1 SEHNR, CDR2 FQNEAQ (reference sequence). The CDR3 contains 15 residues. The DNA for the CDR3 is TGTGCCAGCAGCTCTCCGGGACAGGGGAACACTGAAGCTTTCTTT. Translating it yields CASSSPGQGNTEAFF.

The V gene is TRBV2, the J gene TRBJ2-3; 11 nucleotides agree with TRBD2. V trimming: 2 bases; J trimming: 1 base; junction bases outside the gene matches: 2. The CDR3 sequence is 16 residues long. Germline V gene data show CDR1 as SNHLY and CDR2 as FYNNEI. The CDR3 is CASSELLAGGTDTQYF. CDR3 coding DNA: TGTGCCAGCAGTGAATTACTAGCGGGAGGCACAGATACGCAGTATTTT. The full variable domain, rest sourced from reference TRBV2 and TRBJ2-3, is EPEVTQTPSHQVTQMGQEVILRCVPISNHLYFYWYRQILGQKVEFLVSFYNNEISEKSEIFDDQFSVERPDGSNFTLKIRSTKLEDSAMYFCASSELLAGGTDTQYFGPGTRLTVL.

The CDR3 DNA follows: TGTGCCAGCTCATTGACGGTGCCCTACGAGCAGTACTTC. Protein product: CASSLTVPYEQYF. The chain is built from TRBV18 and TRBJ2-7; D gene ambiguous. Germline lookup yields CDR1 KGHSH and CDR2 LQKENI. Trimming left V 5 bases short and J 2 bases short, with 10 bases between. CDR3 size: 13 residues.

V usage is TRBV25-1 and J usage is TRBJ1-2, with TRBD1 matching 8 bases. Germline V CDR1 and CDR2: MGHDK, SYGVNS. The junction had 10 bases not matched to a gene; V was cut back by 0 bases and J by 4 bases. The CDR3 contains 17 residues. The chain's CDR3 is CASSEYMRAGGTYGYTF. The CDR3 DNA is TGTGCCAGCAGTGAATATATGAGGGCAGGGGGCACCTATGGCTACACCTTC.

This clone was picked up a small number of times. CDR3: CASSLYLTNTGELFF. CDR3 sequence (DNA): TGTGCCAGCAGCTTATATCTAACGAACACCGGGGAGCTGTTTTTT. The rearrangement joins TRBV11-2 to TRBJ2-2; D not certain. CDR1 and CDR2 from the germline V gene are SGHAT and FQNNGV. The CDR3 has 15 residues. V dropped 2 bases and J dropped 0 bases, with 7 bases sitting between them.

Only one count was recorded for this clone. V gene TRBV2 combines with J gene TRBJ1-2; 8 bases are shared with TRBD1. This CDR3 comprises 13 residues. Germline lookup yields CDR1 SNHLY and CDR2 FYNNEI. Trimming took 6 bases from V and 4 from J; bases not matched to a gene: 4. The CDR3 region has the DNA TGTGCCAGCAGCTTCGGACAGGGCTATGGCTACACCTTC. The encoded protein is CASSFGQGYGYTF.

This rearrangement joins TRBV12-3 or TRBV12-4 to TRBJ2-7; D is unresolved. The V gene lost 2 bases and the J gene lost 4 bases, with 6 bases spanning the gap. This CDR3 spans 12 amino acids. The CDR3 DNA reads as TGTGCCAGCAGTTTAATCTTATACGAGCAGTACTTC. The encoded protein is CASSLILYEQYF.

This clone appeared a few times. The rearrangement links TRBV2 to TRBJ2-7; 10 bases align to TRBD2. Trimming at V came to 6 bases and at J to 4 bases, leaving 6 bases not matched to a gene. CDR3 length: 14 residues. Germline CDR1 SNHLY, CDR2 FYNNEI. CDR3 nucleotides: TGTGCCAGCAGGCCCCTAGCGGGAGCTTACGAGCAGTACTTC. The encoded protein is CASRPLAGAYEQYF. The full variable domain, with the rest looked up from reference TRBV2 and TRBJ2-7, is EPEVTQTPSHQVTQMGQEVILRCVPISNHLYFYWYRQILGQKVEFLVSFYNNEISEKSEIFDDQFSVERPDGSNFTLKIRSTKLEDSAMYFCASRPLAGAYEQYFGPGTRLTVT.

J is TRBJ2-1 and V is TRBV24-1; TRBD2 agrees at 7 bases. Germline CDR1 reads KGHDR; CDR2 reads SFDVKD. The V and J ends lost 2 bases and 4 bases, in that order; junction bases with no gene match: 7. The CDR3 is 16 amino acids. CDR3 protein: CATSDSSGPSYNEQFF. In DNA, the CDR3 is TGTGCCACCAGTGATTCTAGCGGCCCCTCATACAATGAGCAGTTCTTC.

This sequence joins TRBV19 and TRBJ2-1; D not certain. CDR3 length: 16 residues. Germline V CDR1 and CDR2: LNHDA, SQIVND (reference sequence). V lost 3 bases, J lost 4 bases, and 16 bases lay in between. CDR3 residues: CASSMGRDLLYNEQFF. The CDR3 coding sequence is TGTGCCAGTAGTATGGGAAGGGATCTTCTTTACAATGAGCAGTTCTTC.

The rearrangement uses TRBV6-1 and TRBJ1-5; tentative D call: TRBD1 (6 bases). In germline, CDR1 is MNHNS, CDR2 SASEGT. The CDR3 is made up of 14 amino acids. With 2 bases removed from V and 6 bases from J, the gap between germline ends came to 11 bases. The CDR3 DNA follows: TGTGCCAGCAGTGAATTTGGGGGGCCTCAGCCCCAGCATTTT. Protein sequence: CASSEFGGPQPQHF.